Listed here is a single TCR beta chain. Its antigen is undetermined. The V end was cut by 5 bases, the J end by 4 bases, with 18 bases between. Germline CDR1 is SQVTM and CDR2 is ANQGSEA. This CDR3 has 14 residues. The data derive from a study of T-cell memory formation after mild COVID-19. Study as a whole: Clustering of TCRs was largely donor specific.

5'RACE with constant-segment primers yielded barcoded, UMI-tagged TCR alpha and TCR beta cDNA libraries. TCRdb called the 5' RACE reads again in MiXCR, with one record for every CDR3 protein. The sample has 550,000 to 600,000 distinct CDR3 sequences; around a sixth are singletons. The study, taken as a whole, reports: Some responding clones appeared in pre-infection memory, suggesting cross-reactive memory joined.

The specimen sequenced was PBMCs or a T cell subset sorted from them (not recorded which). The receptor was isolated from an adult woman who had mild COVID-19 (a few samples of this study predate the infection). Cell type and time point are not known. The chain is built from TRBV29-1 and TRBJ2-7; D is tentatively TRBD1 or TRBD2 (5 bases each). The CDR3 sequence is CSVSPPGRDYEQYF. The CDR3 DNA is TGCAGCGTTTCCCCACCGGGACGGGATTACGAGCAGTACTTC.